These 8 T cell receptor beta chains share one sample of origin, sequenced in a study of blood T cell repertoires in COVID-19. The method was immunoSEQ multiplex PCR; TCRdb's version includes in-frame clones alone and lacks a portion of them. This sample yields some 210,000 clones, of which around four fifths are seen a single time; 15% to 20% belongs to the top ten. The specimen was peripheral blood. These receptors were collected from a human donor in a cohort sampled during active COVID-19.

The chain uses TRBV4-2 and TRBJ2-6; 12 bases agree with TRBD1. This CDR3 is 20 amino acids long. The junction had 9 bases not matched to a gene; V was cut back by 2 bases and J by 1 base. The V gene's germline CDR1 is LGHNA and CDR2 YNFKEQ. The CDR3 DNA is TGTGCCAGCAGCCAATCAGGGACAGGGGGCGCAGTATCTGGGGCCAACGTCCTGACTTTC. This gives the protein CASSQSGTGGAVSGANVLTF.

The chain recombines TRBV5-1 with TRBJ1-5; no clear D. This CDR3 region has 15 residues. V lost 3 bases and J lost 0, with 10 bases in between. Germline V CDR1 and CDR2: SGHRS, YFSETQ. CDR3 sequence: CASSSDGNSNQPQHF. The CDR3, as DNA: TGCGCCAGCAGCTCGGACGGGAATAGCAATCAGCCCCAGCATTTT.

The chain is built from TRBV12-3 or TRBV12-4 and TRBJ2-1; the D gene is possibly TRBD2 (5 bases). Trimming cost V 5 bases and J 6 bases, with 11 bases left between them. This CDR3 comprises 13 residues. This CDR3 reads CASSTRTFNEQFF. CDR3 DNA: TGTGCCAGCAGTACCCGGACTTTCAATGAGCAGTTCTTC.

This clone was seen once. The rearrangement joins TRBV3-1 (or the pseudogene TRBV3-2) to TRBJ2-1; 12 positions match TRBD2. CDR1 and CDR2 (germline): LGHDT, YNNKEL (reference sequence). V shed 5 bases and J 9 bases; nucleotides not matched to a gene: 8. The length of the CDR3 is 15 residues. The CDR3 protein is CASSSTSGRLGEQFF. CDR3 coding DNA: TGTGCCAGCAGCTCGACTAGCGGGAGATTGGGTGAGCAGTTCTTC.

Written as DNA, the CDR3 is TGTGCCACCACGGGACTACTCTACGAGCAGTACTTC. Its protein product is CATTGLLYEQYF. The rearrangement uses TRBV28 and TRBJ2-7; 7 positions match TRBD2. There are 12 residues in the CDR3. The germline CDR1 and CDR2 sequences are MDHEN and SYDVKM. The V and J ends lost 10 bases and 3 bases, in that order; junction bases with no gene match: 6.

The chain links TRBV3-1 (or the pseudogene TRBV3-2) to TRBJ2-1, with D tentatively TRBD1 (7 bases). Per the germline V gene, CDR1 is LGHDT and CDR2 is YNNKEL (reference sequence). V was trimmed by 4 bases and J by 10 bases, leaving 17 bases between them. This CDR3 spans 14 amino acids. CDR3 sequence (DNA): TGTGCCAGCAGCCTCCAGGGGGGCCCCGGGGAGCAGTTCTTC. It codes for CASSLQGGPGEQFF.

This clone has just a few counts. This chain's CDR3 is CASSSPETYEQYV. In DNA, the CDR3 is TGTGCCAGCAGCTCCCCGGAGACTTACGAGCAGTACGTC. The rearrangement links TRBV11-1 to TRBJ2-7, with D uncertain. CDR1 and CDR2 (germline): SGHAT, FQDESV (reference sequence). There are 13 residues in the CDR3. V lost 4 bases, J lost 4 bases, and 11 bases lay in between.

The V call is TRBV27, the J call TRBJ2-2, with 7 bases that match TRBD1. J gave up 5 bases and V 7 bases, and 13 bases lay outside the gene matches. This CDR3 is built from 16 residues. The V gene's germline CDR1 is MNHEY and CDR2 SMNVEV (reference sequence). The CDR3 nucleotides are TGTGCCAGCACCTTTTCCGGGACAGCCAGGACCGGGGAGCTGTTTTTT. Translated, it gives CASTFSGTARTGELFF.